Here is one TCR beta chain with its context. This clone's antigen is unknown. No much larger clone is present one base from it, and per-base qualities are unavailable. The QIAamp DNA FFPE kit was used to extract genomic DNA from formalin-fixed paraffin-embedded autopsy tissue. These data belong to a study of T cell repertoires in MIS-A myocarditis (dated 2022 in TCRdb). Amplification of TCRbeta CDR3 regions relied on the immunoSEQ bias-controlled multiplex PCR, followed by high-throughput sequencing. The original methods were these. The immunoSEQ vendor pipeline collapsed and filtered the CDR3 sequences so that the abundance and frequency of each unique TCRbeta CDR3 could be quantified. Using a 90% global sequence identity threshold, CD-HIT clustered dominant CDR3 amino acid sequences together with SARS-CoV-2-specific ImmuneCODE TCRbeta sequences. Clones with frequencies of 0.1 to 1 were classed as hyperexpanded, and 0.01 to 0.1 as large. The CDR3 amino acid sequences and the V and J gene assignments of the dominant clones were confirmed with MiXCR. The R stringdist package was used to compute Levenshtein distances between the patient clonotypes and the ImmuneCODE hits. Drawn from immuneACCESS, this table holds only the in-frame rearrangements with V and J called that TCRdb kept. Clones are partly lost; checked studies trace under half to an unresolved V gene and leave the rest unexplained. For V, J and clone size, that table is used; D and trimming come from the DNA. The sample table holds roughly 12,000 clones, of which 75% to 85% were seen once. The ten most abundant clones make up roughly 28% of the sample.

The CDR3 sequence holds 13 residues, the cysteine and phenylalanine included. Only CDR3 DNA remains: 39 bases, in frame from the first base. Looking up the germline V gene (reference sequence) yields CDR1 LGHDT and CDR2 YNNKEL. The junction shows trimming of 5 bases on V and 7 bases on J, plus 15 bases between the germline ends. The material sequenced was right ventricle heart tissue obtained at autopsy. The label giving this sample's cell subset or site can be read as: cardiac tissue sample (left or right ventricle, interventricular septum, or pericardium). The receptor was isolated from a man younger than 35 with fulminant myocarditis from multisystem inflammatory syndrome in adults (MIS-A) after COVID-19. The chain joins TRBV3-1 (or the pseudogene TRBV3-2) to TRBJ2-7; the D gene is possibly TRBD2, with 5 bases matching. The DNA sequence is given as TGTGCCAGCAGCTCCGCAGGAGGCGTGGAGCAGTACTTC. Translated, it reads CASSSAGGVEQYF.